Sequencing of this TCR beta chain was carried out in a study of cytomegalovirus exposure and HLA in healthy donors. Per the germline V gene, CDR1 is MNHEY and CDR2 is SVGAGI. This CDR3 spans 14 amino acids. V was clipped by 5 bases and J by 0 bases; unmatched bases: 2. Primers for the PCR totalled 60 Vbeta and 13 Jbeta. Using immunoSEQ multiplex PCR, the repertoire was profiled, and TCRdb retains in-frame clones only, with some absent. This table has roughly 200,000 clones, around three quarters appearing once. For this clone: Other DNA sequences in this specimen translate into the identical CDR3.

The sample was PBMCs. This sequence joins TRBV6-5 and TRBJ2-7, with TRBD1 identical over 9 bases. The clonotype originates from a woman aged 25 to 45 in good health and CMV-seropositive. The CDR3 sequence is CASSLTGGSYEQYF. CDR3 bases: TGTGCCAGCAGTCTGACAGGGGGCTCCTACGAGCAGTACTTC.